A single T cell receptor beta chain is shown here with its context. These data come from a study of cytomegalovirus exposure and HLA in healthy donors. V dropped 0 bases and J dropped 7; count of bases not matched to a gene: 11. Per germline, CDR1 SNHLY and CDR2 FYNNEI. This CDR3 has 17 amino acids. Primers for the PCR totalled 60 Vbeta and 13 Jbeta. Using immunoSEQ multiplex PCR, the repertoire was profiled, and TCRdb retains in-frame clones only, with some absent. Of approximately 80,000 clones listed, approximately 72% were seen once; the top ten hold approximately 12%. Material: PBMCs. The rearrangement links TRBV2 to TRBJ2-5, with 10 bases lining up with TRBD1. The receptor was isolated from a woman between 35 and 50 years old in good health and CMV-seropositive. This chain's CDR3 is CASSEANRQGAMATQYF. CDR3 in DNA: TGTGCCAGCAGTGAAGCGAATCGACAGGGGGCGATGGCGACCCAGTACTTC.